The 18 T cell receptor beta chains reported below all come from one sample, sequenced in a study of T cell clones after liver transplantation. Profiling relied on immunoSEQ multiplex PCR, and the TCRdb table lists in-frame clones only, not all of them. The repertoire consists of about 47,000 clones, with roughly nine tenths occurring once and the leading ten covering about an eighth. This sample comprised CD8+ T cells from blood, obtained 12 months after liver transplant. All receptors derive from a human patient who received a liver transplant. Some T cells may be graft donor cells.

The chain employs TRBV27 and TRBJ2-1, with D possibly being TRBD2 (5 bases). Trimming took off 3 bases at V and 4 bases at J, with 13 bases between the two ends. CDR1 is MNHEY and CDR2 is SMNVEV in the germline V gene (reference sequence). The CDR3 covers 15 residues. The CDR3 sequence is CASSFNPRGYNEQFF. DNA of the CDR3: TGTGCCAGCAGTTTCAATCCCCGGGGATACAATGAGCAGTTCTTC.

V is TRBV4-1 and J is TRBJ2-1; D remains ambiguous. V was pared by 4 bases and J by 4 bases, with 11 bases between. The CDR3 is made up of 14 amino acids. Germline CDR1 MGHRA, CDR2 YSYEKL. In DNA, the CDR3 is TGCGCCAGCAGCCTCCCCGGGCCTTACAATGAGCAGTTCTTC. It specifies CASSLPGPYNEQFF.

In DNA form, the CDR3 reads TGTGCCAGCAGCATGATGACAGGCCTCTACATTCAGTACTTC. This sequence encodes CASSMMTGLYIQYF. This chain joins TRBV5-6 and TRBJ2-4, with D tentatively TRBD1 (6 bases). This CDR3 region has 14 residues. Between the trimmed V and J ends, which lost 4 bases and 8 bases, there was a span of 16 bases. Germline V gene data show CDR1 as SGHDT and CDR2 as YYEEEE.

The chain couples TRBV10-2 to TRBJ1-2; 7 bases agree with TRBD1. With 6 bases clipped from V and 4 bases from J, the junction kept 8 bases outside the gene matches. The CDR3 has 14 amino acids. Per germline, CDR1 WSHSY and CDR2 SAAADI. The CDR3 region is CASRPDRESYGYTF. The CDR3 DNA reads TGCGCCAGCAGGCCCGACAGGGAGTCCTATGGCTACACCTTC.

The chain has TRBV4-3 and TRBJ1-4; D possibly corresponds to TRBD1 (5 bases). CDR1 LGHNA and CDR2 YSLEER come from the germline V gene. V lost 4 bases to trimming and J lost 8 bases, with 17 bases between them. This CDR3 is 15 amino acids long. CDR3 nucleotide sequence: TGCGCCAGCAGCCCCGGGGACGCGAACTACGAAAAACTGTTTTTT. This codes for CASSPGDANYEKLFF.

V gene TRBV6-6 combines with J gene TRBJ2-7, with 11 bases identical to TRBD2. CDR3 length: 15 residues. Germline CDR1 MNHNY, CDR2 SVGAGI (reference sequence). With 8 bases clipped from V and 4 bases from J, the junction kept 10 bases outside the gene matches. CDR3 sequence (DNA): TGTGCCAGCTCCATAGCGGGAGGGGGCGGGTACGAGCAGTACTTC. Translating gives CASSIAGGGGYEQYF.

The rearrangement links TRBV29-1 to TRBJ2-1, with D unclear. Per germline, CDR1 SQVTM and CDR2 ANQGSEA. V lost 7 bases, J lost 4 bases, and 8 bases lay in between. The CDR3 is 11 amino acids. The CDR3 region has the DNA TGCAGCGGGGATAGGTACAATGAGCAGTTCTTC. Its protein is CSGDRYNEQFF.

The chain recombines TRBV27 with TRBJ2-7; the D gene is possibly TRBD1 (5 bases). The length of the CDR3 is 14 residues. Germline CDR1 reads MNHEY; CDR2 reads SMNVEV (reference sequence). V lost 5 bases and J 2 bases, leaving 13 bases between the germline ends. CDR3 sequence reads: CASSPQGITYEQYF. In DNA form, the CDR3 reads TGTGCCAGCAGTCCTCAGGGTATCACCTACGAGCAGTACTTC.

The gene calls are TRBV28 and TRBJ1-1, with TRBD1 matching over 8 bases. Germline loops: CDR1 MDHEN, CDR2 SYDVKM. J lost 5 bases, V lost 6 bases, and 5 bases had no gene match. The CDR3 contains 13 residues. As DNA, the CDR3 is TGTGCCAGCAGACATACAGGGGGAACTGAAGCTTTCTTT. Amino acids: CASRHTGGTEAFF.

For the CDR3, the DNA is TGCGCCAGCAGCCCCTTACAGGGTTCCCCGAACACCATATATTTT. Protein sequence: CASSPLQGSPNTIYF. The chain couples TRBV4-1 to TRBJ1-3; D is possibly TRBD1 (6 bases). V was shortened by 4 bases and J by 7 bases, with 17 bases between the two germline ends. Per germline, CDR1 MGHRA and CDR2 YSYEKL. This CDR3 has 15 residues.

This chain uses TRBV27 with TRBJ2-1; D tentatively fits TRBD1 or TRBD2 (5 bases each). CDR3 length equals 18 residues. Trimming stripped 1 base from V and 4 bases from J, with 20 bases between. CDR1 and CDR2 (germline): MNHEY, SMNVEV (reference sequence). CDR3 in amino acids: CASSLYVGDPPAYNEQFF. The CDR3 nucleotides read TGTGCCAGCAGTTTATATGTCGGGGACCCTCCGGCTTACAATGAGCAGTTCTTC.

The CDR3 DNA reads as TGTGCCAGCAGCCCTGGACAGGGCTCCTCCTACGAGCAGTACTTC. Its translation is CASSPGQGSSYEQYF. The V and J genes are TRBV9 and TRBJ2-7, with 8 bases fitting TRBD1. The CDR3 contains 15 residues. Germline assignment: CDR1 SGDLS and CDR2 YYNGEE. Losses at the gene ends were 4 bases for V and 0 bases for J; bases not matched to a gene: 6.

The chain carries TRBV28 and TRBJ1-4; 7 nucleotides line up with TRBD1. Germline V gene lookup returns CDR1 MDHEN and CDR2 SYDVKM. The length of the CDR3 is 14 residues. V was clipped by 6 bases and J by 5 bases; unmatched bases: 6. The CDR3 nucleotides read TGTGCCAGCAGCCTCCGGGACAGAAATGAAAAACTGTTTTTT. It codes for CASSLRDRNEKLFF.

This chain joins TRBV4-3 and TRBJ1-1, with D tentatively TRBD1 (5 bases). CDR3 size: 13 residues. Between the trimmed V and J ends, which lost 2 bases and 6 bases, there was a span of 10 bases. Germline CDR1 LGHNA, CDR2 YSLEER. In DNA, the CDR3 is TGCGCCAGCAGCCAACGGGGACGCTCTGAAGCTTTCTTT. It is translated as CASSQRGRSEAFF.

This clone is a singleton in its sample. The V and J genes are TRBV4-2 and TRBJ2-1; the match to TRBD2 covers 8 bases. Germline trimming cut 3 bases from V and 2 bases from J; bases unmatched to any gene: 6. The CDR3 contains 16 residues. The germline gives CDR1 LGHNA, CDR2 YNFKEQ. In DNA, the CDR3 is TGTGCCAGCAGCCACACAAGCGGGAGAACCTACAATGAGCAGTTCTTC. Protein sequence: CASSHTSGRTYNEQFF.

The CDR3: CASSPGTSGYNEQFF. In nucleotides, the CDR3 is TGTGCCAGCAGCCCCGGGACTAGCGGTTACAATGAGCAGTTCTTC. The chain employs TRBV14 and TRBJ2-1; 11 nucleotides align to TRBD2. The CDR3 spans 15 residues. The ends lost 4 bases at V and 4 bases at J; junction bases unmatched: 3. Germline V lookup: CDR1 SGHDN, CDR2 FVKESK.

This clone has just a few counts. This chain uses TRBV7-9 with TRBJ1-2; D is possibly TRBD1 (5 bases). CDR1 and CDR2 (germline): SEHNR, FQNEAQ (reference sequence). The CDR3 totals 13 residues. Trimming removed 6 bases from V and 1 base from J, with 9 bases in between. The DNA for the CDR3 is TGTGCCAGCAGGGGCGGGGGTAACTATGGCTACACCTTC. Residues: CASRGGGNYGYTF.

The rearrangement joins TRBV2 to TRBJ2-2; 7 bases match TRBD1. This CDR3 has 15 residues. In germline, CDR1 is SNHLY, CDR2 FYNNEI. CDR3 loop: CVRRRTGGNTGELFF. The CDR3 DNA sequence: TGTGTCAGGCGCCGGACAGGAGGGAACACCGGGGAGCTGTTTTTT.